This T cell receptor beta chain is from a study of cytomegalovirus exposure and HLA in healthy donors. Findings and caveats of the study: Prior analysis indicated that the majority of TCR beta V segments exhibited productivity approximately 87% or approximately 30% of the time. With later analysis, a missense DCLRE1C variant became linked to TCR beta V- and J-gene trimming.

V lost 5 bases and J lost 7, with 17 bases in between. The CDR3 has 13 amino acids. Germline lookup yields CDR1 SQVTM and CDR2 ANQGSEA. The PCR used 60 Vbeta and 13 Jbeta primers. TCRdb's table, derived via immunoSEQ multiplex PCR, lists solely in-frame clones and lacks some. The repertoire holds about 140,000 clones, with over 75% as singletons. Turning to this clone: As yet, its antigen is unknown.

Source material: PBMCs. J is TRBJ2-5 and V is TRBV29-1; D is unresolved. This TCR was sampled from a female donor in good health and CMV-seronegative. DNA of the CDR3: TGCAGCGTTTTCGGCTCCGCGGTAGGGACCCAGTACTTC. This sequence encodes CSVFGSAVGTQYF.